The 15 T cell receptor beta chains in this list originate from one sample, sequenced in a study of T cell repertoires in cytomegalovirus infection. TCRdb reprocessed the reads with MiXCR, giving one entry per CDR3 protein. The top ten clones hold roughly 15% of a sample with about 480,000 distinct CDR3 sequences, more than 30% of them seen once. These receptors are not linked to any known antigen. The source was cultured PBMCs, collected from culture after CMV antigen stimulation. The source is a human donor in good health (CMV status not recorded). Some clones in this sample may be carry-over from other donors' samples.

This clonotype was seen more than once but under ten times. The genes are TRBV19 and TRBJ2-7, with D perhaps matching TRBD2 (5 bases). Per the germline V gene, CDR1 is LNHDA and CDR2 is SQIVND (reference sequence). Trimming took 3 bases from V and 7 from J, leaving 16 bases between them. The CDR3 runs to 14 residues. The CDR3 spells CASSINGVRGEQYF. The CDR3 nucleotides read TGTGCCAGTAGTATTAACGGAGTACGAGGGGAGCAGTACTTC.

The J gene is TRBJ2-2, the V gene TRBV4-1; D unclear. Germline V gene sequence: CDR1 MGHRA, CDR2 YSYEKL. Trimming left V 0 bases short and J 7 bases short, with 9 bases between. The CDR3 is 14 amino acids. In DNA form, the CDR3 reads TGCGCCAGCAGCCAAGATGCCGGCCTCGGGGAGCTGTTTTTT. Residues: CASSQDAGLGELFF.

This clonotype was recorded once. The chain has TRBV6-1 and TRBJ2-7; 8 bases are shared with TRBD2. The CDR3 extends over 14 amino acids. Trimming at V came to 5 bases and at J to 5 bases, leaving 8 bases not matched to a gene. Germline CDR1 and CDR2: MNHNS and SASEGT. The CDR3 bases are TGTGCCAGCAGTTTAGCGGGATTATCGAACGAGCAGTACTTC. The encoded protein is CASSLAGLSNEQYF.

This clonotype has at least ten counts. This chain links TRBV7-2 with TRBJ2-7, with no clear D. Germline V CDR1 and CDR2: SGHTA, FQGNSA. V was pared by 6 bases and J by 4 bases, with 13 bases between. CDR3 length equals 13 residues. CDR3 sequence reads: CASRGSVGYEQYF. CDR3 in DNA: TGTGCCAGCAGAGGTTCTGTAGGTTACGAGCAGTACTTC.

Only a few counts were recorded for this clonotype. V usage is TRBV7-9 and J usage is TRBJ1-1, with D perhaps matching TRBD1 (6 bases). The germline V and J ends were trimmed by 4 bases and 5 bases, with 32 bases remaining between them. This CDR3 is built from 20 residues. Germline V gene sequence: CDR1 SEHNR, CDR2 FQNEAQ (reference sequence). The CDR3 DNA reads TGTGCCAGCAGCTCCTTCCGACGCGGCCTGGGGGCTATCGGAAGGACTGAAGCTTTCTTT. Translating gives CASSSFRRGLGAIGRTEAFF.

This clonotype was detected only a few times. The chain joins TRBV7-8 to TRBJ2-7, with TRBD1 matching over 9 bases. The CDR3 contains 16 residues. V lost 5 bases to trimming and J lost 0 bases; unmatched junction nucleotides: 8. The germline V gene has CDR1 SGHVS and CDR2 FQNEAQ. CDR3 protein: CASSKPTGGNSYEQYF. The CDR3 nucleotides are TGTGCCAGCAGCAAACCGACAGGGGGAAACTCCTACGAGCAGTACTTC.

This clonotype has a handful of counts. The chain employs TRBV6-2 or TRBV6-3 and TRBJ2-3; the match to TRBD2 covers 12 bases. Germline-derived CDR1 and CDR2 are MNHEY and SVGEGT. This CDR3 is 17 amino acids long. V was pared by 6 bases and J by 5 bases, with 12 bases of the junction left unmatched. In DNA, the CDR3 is TGTGCCAGCAGCTCCTGGACTAGCGGGATCATGAGAGATACGCAGTATTTT. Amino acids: CASSSWTSGIMRDTQYF.

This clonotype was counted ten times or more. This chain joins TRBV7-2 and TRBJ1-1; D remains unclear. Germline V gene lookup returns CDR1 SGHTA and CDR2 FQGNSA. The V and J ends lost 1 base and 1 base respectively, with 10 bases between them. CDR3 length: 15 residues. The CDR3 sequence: CASSLDWSRNTEAFF. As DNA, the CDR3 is TGTGCCAGCAGCTTAGATTGGTCAAGGAACACTGAAGCTTTCTTT.

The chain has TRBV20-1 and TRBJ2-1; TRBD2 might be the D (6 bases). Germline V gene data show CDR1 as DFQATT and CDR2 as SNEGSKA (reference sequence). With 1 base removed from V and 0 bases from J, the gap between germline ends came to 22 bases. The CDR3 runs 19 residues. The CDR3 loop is CSARGRSSSEGFSYNEQFF. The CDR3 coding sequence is TGCAGTGCTAGAGGGAGGTCGTCTAGCGAGGGTTTCTCCTACAATGAGCAGTTCTTC.

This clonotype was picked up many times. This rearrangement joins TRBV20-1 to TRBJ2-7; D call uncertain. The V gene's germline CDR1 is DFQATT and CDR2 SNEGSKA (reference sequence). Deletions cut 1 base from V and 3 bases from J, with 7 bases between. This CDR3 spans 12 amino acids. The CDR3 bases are TGCAGTGCTAGAGGTCGAATCTACGAGCAGTACTTC. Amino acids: CSARGRIYEQYF.

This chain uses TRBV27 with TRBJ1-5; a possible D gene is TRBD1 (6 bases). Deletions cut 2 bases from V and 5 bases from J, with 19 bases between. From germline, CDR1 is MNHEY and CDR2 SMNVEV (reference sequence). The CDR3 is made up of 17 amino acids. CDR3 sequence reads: CASSLTPGWGLDQPQHF. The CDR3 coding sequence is TGTGCCAGCAGTTTAACACCGGGGTGGGGGCTGGATCAGCCCCAGCATTTT.

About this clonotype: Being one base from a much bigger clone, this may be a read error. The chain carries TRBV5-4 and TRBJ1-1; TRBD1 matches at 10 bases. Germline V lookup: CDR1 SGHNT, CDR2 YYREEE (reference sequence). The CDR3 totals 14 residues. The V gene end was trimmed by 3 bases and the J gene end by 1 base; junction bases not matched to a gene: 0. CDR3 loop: CASSWTGGNTEAFF. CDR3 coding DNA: TGTGCCAGCAGCTGGACAGGGGGGAACACTGAAGCTTTCTTT.

CDR3 coding DNA: TGTGCCAGCAGTGAAAGGGGTGAAGCTTTCTTT. Amino acid sequence: CASSERGEAFF. The chain employs TRBV6-1 and TRBJ1-1, with D possibly being TRBD1 (5 bases). The CDR3 covers 11 residues. The germline CDR1 and CDR2 sequences are MNHNS and SASEGT. The V end lost 2 bases, the J end lost 7 bases, and 5 bases lay between the germline ends.

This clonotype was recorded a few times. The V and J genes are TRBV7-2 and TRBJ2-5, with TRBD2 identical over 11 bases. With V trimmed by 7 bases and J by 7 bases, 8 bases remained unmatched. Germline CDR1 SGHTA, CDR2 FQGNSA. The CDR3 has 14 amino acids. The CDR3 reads CASIPGLAEGTQYF. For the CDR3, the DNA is TGTGCCAGCATCCCGGGACTAGCGGAAGGGACCCAGTACTTC.

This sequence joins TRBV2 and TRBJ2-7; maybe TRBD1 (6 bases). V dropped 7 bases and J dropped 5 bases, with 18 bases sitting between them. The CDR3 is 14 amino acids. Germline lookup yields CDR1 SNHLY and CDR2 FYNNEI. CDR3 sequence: CASTWTETLHEQYF. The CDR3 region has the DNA TGTGCCAGCACTTGGACAGAAACTCTCCACGAGCAGTACTTC.